This TCR beta chain was observed in a study of T cell changes during pregnancy in multiple sclerosis (dated by TCRdb to the late 2010s). In terms of the full investigation: In women with multiple sclerosis, the researchers looked at how the T cell repertoire shifted as pregnancy progressed.

With regard to this clone: The antigen this receptor binds is unknown. No quality values exist for individual bases; no much larger clone is one base distant.

CDR1 and CDR2 are read off the germline V gene as LGHNA and YNFKEQ. Here V drops 1 base and J drops 5 bases, and the junction holds 0 bases not matched to any gene. From the cysteine up to the phenylalanine, the CDR3 has a length of 15 residues. Of the read, only the CDR3 DNA is kept; its 45 bases are in frame from base 1. Libraries were built with the immunoSEQ multiplex PCR assay. TCRdb carries this immuneACCESS record with in-frame sequences only. Its versions omit some clonotypes, under half of them owing to an unresolved V gene in the studies checked, with the rest unexplained. The sample table holds approximately 47,000 clones, of which about 90% were seen once. The ten largest clones represent less than 2% of the sample.

Sequencing was performed on peripheral blood, taken in the first trimester of pregnancy. The chain is encoded by TRBV4-2 joined to TRBJ1-6, with 9 bases matching TRBD1. The clonotype originates from a female donor with multiple sclerosis, enrolled in a pregnancy study. The CDR3 reads CASSQGQGDNSPLHF. The nucleotide sequence reads as follows: TGTGCCAGCAGCCAAGGACAGGGGGATAATTCACCCCTCCACTTT.